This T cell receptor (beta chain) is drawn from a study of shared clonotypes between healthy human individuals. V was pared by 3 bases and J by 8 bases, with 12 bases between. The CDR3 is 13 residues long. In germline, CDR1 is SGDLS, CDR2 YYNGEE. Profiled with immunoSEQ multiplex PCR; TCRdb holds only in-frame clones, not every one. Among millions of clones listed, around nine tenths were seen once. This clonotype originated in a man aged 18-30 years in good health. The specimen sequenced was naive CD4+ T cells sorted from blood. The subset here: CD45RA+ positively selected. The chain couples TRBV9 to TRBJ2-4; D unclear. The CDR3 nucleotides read TGTGCCAGCAGCGGCCAGTATCTAGACATTCAGTACTTC. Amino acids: CASSGQYLDIQYF. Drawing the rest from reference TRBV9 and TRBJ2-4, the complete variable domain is DSGVTQTPKHLITATGQRVTLRCSPRSGDLSVYWYQQSLDQGLQFLIQYYNGEERAKGNILERFSAQQFPDLHSELNLSSLELGDSALYFCASSGQYLDIQYFGAGTRLSVL.